A single sample gave rise to the 23 T cell receptor beta chains below, sequenced in a study of blood T cell repertoires in COVID-19. The table came from immunoSEQ multiplex PCR; TCRdb's copy has only in-frame clones and leaves some out. In the table there are tens of thousands of clones, around 90% of which are singletons. The sample was peripheral blood. Receptor source: a human donor in a cohort sampled during active COVID-19.

The chain couples TRBV10-3 to TRBJ2-7; 14 positions agree with TRBD2. The germline CDR1 and CDR2 sequences are ENHRY and SYGVKD. Trimming cost V 10 bases and J 8 bases; bases outside gene matches: 19. The CDR3 sequence is 17 residues long. CDR3 DNA: TGTGCCAGACCGGGACTAGCGGGAGTTAAAGGGCCCTCCCAGCAGTACTTC. Its protein is CARPGLAGVKGPSQQYF.

The chain links TRBV2 to TRBJ2-3; perhaps TRBD1 as D (5 bases). V lost 3 bases and J 8 bases, leaving 12 bases between the germline ends. The CDR3 spans 13 residues. Germline CDR1 is SNHLY and CDR2 is FYNNEI. CDR3 nucleotide sequence: TGTGCCAGCAGTGAGGGGCCCGACGGTACGCAGTATTTT. Amino acids: CASSEGPDGTQYF. Together with reference TRBV2 and TRBJ2-3, the CDR3 gives the full variable domain: EPEVTQTPSHQVTQMGQEVILRCVPISNHLYFYWYRQILGQKVEFLVSFYNNEISEKSEIFDDQFSVERPDGSNFTLKIRSTKLEDSAMYFCASSEGPDGTQYFGPGTRLTVL.

The chain joins TRBV6-2 or TRBV6-3 to TRBJ1-5; D uncertain. CDR1 and CDR2 from the germline V gene are MNHEY and SVGEGT. V was clipped by 2 bases and J by 0 bases, with 5 bases between them. The CDR3 extends over 14 amino acids. The CDR3 sequence: CASSYANSNQPQHF. For the CDR3, the DNA is TGTGCCAGCAGTTACGCGAATAGCAATCAGCCCCAGCATTTT.

The chain couples TRBV29-1 to TRBJ2-3; D call uncertain. Trimming shortened V by 8 bases and J by 0 bases, and 9 bases separated the two germline ends. Germline-derived CDR1 and CDR2 are SQVTM and ANQGSEA. The CDR3 runs 12 residues. The CDR3 sequence: CSLGISTDTQYF. For the CDR3, the DNA is TGCAGCCTAGGTATTAGCACAGATACGCAGTATTTT.

The rearrangement uses TRBV29-1 and TRBJ1-2; TRBD1 might be the D (5 bases). The CDR3 is 14 residues long. Germline CDR1 reads SQVTM; CDR2 reads ANQGSEA. Trimming left V 8 bases short and J 2 bases short, with 18 bases between. This CDR3 is CSRREGPLNYGYTF. In nucleotides, the CDR3 is TGCAGCCGTCGGGAGGGGCCCTTAAACTATGGCTACACCTTC.

V usage is TRBV3-1 (or the pseudogene TRBV3-2) and J usage is TRBJ1-1; D is possibly TRBD1 (5 bases). Germline values: CDR1 LGHDT, CDR2 YNNKEL (reference sequence). With 2 bases removed from V and 0 bases from J, the gap between germline ends came to 10 bases. The CDR3 consists of 15 residues. The CDR3 sequence: CASSQTGGMNTEAFF. DNA of the CDR3: TGTGCCAGCAGCCAAACGGGGGGGATGAACACTGAAGCTTTCTTT.

The chain recombines TRBV4-3 with TRBJ2-2, with 10 nucleotides matching TRBD2. The CDR3 runs to 16 residues. CDR1 and CDR2 from the germline V gene are LGHNA and YSLEER. V gave up 0 bases and J gave up 5 bases; unmatched junction bases: 3. The CDR3 DNA reads TGCGCCAGCAGCCAAGAGTTTAGCGGGGGGACCGGGGAGCTGTTTTTT. Its translation: CASSQEFSGGTGELFF.

This chain joins TRBV2 and TRBJ2-2, with TRBD2 as a possible D gene (5 bases). Looked up from germline, CDR1 is SNHLY and CDR2 is FYNNEI. The CDR3 runs 12 residues. Trimming removed 6 bases from V and 8 bases from J, with 10 bases in between. The CDR3 protein is CASRIREGELFF. The CDR3 region has the DNA TGTGCCAGCAGGATTAGGGAGGGGGAGCTGTTTTTT.

V usage is TRBV28 and J usage is TRBJ1-4; no definite D call. CDR3 length: 11 residues. CDR1 and CDR2 (germline): MDHEN, SYDVKM. V was pared by 3 bases and J by 10 bases, with 6 bases between. The CDR3, as DNA: TGTGCCAGCAGTTTTGAGGGAAAACTGTTTTTT. As protein: CASSFEGKLFF.

The chain links TRBV5-1 to TRBJ2-3, with TRBD1 as a possible D gene (6 bases). This CDR3 region has 18 residues. CDR1 and CDR2 from the germline V gene are SGHRS and YFSETQ. Trimming took off 4 bases at V and 9 bases at J, with 30 bases between the two ends. This chain's CDR3 is CASSLQPSDRSGAITQYF. In DNA, the CDR3 is TGCGCCAGCAGCCTGCAACCGTCGGACCGCTCAGGGGCAATAACGCAGTATTTT.

The chain employs TRBV12-3 or TRBV12-4 and TRBJ1-1; perhaps TRBD1 as D (5 bases). The germline V and J ends were trimmed by 1 base and 11 bases, with 14 bases remaining between them. The CDR3 is 13 residues long. The CDR3 loop reads CASSLVQGMSAFF. CDR3 DNA: TGTGCCAGCAGTTTAGTCCAGGGTATGTCCGCTTTCTTT.

The chain employs TRBV2 and TRBJ2-7, with D possibly being TRBD2 (5 bases). Germline CDR1 SNHLY, CDR2 FYNNEI. The CDR3 has 16 residues. Trimming removed 3 bases at V and 5 bases at J, with 20 bases between. The CDR3 DNA reads TGTGCCAGCAGTGAGGGAGTTTGGTCCACGCGCCACGAGCAGTACTTC. It specifies CASSEGVWSTRHEQYF.

The genes are TRBV5-1 and TRBJ2-7; 9 positions match TRBD1. V gave up 0 bases and J gave up 1 base; unmatched junction bases: 2. Germline CDR1 and CDR2: SGHRS and YFSETQ. The CDR3 covers 15 residues. CDR3 DNA sequence: TGCGCCAGCAGCTTGGCCGGGACAGGGTCCTACGAGCAGTACTTC. It codes for CASSLAGTGSYEQYF.

In its sample, this clone ranks as medium-sized (0.01 to 0.1%). The gene calls are TRBV5-4 and TRBJ2-6, with D possibly being TRBD2 (6 bases). Germline loops: CDR1 SGHNT, CDR2 YYREEE (reference sequence). V was cut by 4 bases and J by 0 bases, with 11 bases left in between. The CDR3 is made up of 16 amino acids. The CDR3 loop reads CASSIGTSSGANVLTF. The CDR3 nucleotides read TGTGCCAGCAGCATAGGGACTTCCTCTGGGGCCAACGTCCTGACTTTC.

The chain links TRBV5-1 to TRBJ2-3; possibly TRBD2 for D (6 bases). V shed 0 bases and J shed 2 bases, with 13 bases lying between them. CDR1 is SGHRS, CDR2 YFSETQ, per germline. This CDR3 spans 16 amino acids. This chain's CDR3 is CASSLGVGTLTDTQYF. CDR3 nucleotides: TGCGCCAGCAGCTTGGGGGTTGGGACTCTCACAGATACGCAGTATTTT.

The V gene is TRBV2, the J gene TRBJ1-5, with 7 bases lining up with TRBD1. The J segment lost 2 bases and the V segment lost 10 bases, leaving 5 bases of the junction unmatched. Germline CDR1 and CDR2: SNHLY and FYNNEI. The length of the CDR3 is 13 residues. The CDR3 is CAIDREGNQPQHF. Written as DNA, the CDR3 is TGTGCCATCGACAGGGAGGGCAATCAGCCCCAGCATTTT. The whole variable domain, remainder taken from reference TRBV2 and TRBJ1-5, is EPEVTQTPSHQVTQMGQEVILRCVPISNHLYFYWYRQILGQKVEFLVSFYNNEISEKSEIFDDQFSVERPDGSNFTLKIRSTKLEDSAMYFCAIDREGNQPQHFGDGTRLSIL.

This clone came up once. This chain links TRBV27 with TRBJ2-1; a possible D gene is TRBD1 (6 bases). The V end was cut by 5 bases, the J end by 7 bases, with 18 bases between. CDR1 and CDR2 (germline): MNHEY, SMNVEV (reference sequence). The CDR3 length is 15 residues. CDR3 sequence: CASSPGTSPRNEQFF. DNA of the CDR3: TGTGCCAGCAGTCCCGGGACATCGCCTAGGAATGAGCAGTTCTTC.

Only one count was recorded for this clone. The chain couples TRBV12-3 or TRBV12-4 to TRBJ2-3; D ambiguous. V was cut by 3 bases and J by 1 base, with 5 bases left in between. The CDR3 extends over 13 amino acids. CDR3 nucleotides: TGTGCCAGCAGTTTTGAGGGCACAGATACGCAGTATTTT. Translation gives CASSFEGTDTQYF.

The chain has TRBV6-5 and TRBJ2-2; 9 bases are shared with TRBD1. V shed 2 bases and J 3 bases; nucleotides not matched to a gene: 1. The CDR3 runs 15 residues. Germline V lookup: CDR1 MNHEY, CDR2 SVGAGI. The CDR3 is CASSYGDRDTGELFF. The CDR3 DNA sequence: TGTGCCAGCAGTTACGGGGACAGGGACACCGGGGAGCTGTTTTTT.

This chain connects TRBV9 to TRBJ1-2; possibly TRBD1 for D (6 bases). V was trimmed by 0 bases and J by 3 bases, leaving 6 bases between them. CDR3 length: 13 residues. Per germline, CDR1 SGDLS and CDR2 YYNGEE. CDR3 sequence: CASSVDRDYGYTF. The CDR3 DNA sequence: TGTGCCAGCAGCGTAGACAGGGACTATGGCTACACCTTC.

The V gene is TRBV5-6, the J gene TRBJ2-1, with D possibly being TRBD1 (5 bases). Germline CDR1 SGHDT, CDR2 YYEEEE. Trimming pared 6 bases from V and 9 bases from J, leaving 22 bases between. This CDR3 is 15 amino acids long. The CDR3 is CASTDSLGTIGEQFF. The CDR3 region has the DNA TGTGCCAGCACAGACAGCCTCGGTACAATAGGTGAGCAGTTCTTC.

J is TRBJ2-1 and V is TRBV4-3; D is possibly TRBD1 (6 bases). Looked up from germline, CDR1 is LGHNA and CDR2 is YSLEER. V lost 3 bases and J 9 bases, leaving 9 bases between the germline ends. This CDR3 is 12 amino acids long. The CDR3 nucleotides are TGCGCCAGCAGCCAGACAGGTATTGAGCAGTTCTTC. Translating it yields CASSQTGIEQFF.

The chain is built from TRBV29-1 and TRBJ1-1; 9 positions agree with TRBD1. CDR1 and CDR2 (germline): SQVTM, ANQGSEA. V gave up 3 bases and J gave up 10 bases; unmatched junction bases: 9. This CDR3 spans 13 amino acids. CDR3 sequence (DNA): TGCAGCGTTGACCGGACAGGGGCCGGTATAGCTTTCTTT. Residues: CSVDRTGAGIAFF. The variable domain in full, completed from reference TRBV29-1 and TRBJ1-1, reads SAVISQKPSRDICQRGTSLTIQCQVDSQVTMMFWYRQQPGQSLTLIATANQGSEATYESGFVIDKFPISRPNLTFSTLTVSNMSPEDSSIYLCSVDRTGAGIAFFGQGTRLTVV.